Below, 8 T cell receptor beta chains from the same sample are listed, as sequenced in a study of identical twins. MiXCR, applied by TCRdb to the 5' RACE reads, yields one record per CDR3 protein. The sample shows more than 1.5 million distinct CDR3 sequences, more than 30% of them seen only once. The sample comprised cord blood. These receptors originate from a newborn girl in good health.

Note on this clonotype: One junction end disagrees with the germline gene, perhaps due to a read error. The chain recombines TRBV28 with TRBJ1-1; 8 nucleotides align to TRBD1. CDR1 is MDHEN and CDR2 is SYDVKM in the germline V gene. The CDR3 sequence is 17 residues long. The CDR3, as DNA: TGTGCCAGCAGTCTCACTTACCGGGACAGGATGAACACTCAAGCTTTCTTT. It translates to CASSLTYRDRMNTQAFF.

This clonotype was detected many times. DNA of the CDR3: TGTGCCAGTGGGCCGGCCCACTATGGCTACACCTTC. It yields the protein CASGPAHYGYTF. The chain carries TRBV28 and TRBJ1-2; D ambiguous. The germline CDR1 and CDR2 sequences are MDHEN and SYDVKM. V was trimmed by 9 bases and J by 3 bases, leaving 11 bases between them. CDR3 length: 12 amino acids.

The CDR3 is CASSLGGGGTDMQYF. The CDR3 coding sequence is TGTGCCAGCAGCCTTGGAGGGGGGGGCACAGATATGCAATATTTT. V gene TRBV12-3 or TRBV12-4 combines with J gene TRBJ2-3, with TRBD2 as a possible D gene (7 bases). Trimming removed 6 bases from V and 15 bases from J, with 28 bases in between. The CDR3 has 15 residues.

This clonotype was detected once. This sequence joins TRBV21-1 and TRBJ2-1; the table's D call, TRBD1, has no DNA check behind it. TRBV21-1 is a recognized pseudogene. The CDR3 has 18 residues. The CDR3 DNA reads TGTGCCAGCAGCAAAGAAGGGCCCGGGGCAGGGGTTAACAATGAGCAGTTCTTC. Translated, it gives CASSKEGPGAGVNNEQFF.

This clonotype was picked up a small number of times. CDR3 residues: CASSSTGRGGETQYF. CDR3 in DNA: TGCGCCAGCAGCTCAACCGGGAGGGGGGGAGAGACCCAGTACTTC. This rearrangement joins TRBV5-1 to TRBJ2-5, with 8 bases matching TRBD2. Germline trimming cut 3 bases from V and 4 bases from J; bases unmatched to any gene: 8. Germline V lookup: CDR1 SGHRS, CDR2 YFSETQ. The CDR3 extends over 15 amino acids.

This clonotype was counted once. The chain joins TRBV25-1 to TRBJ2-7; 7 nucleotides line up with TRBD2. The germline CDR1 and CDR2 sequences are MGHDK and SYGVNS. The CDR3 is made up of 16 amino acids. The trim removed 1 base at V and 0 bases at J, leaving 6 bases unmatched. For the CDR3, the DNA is TGTGCCAGCAGTGAATGGGAGCGCGGGAGCTCCTACGAGCAGTACTTC. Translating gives CASSEWERGSSYEQYF.

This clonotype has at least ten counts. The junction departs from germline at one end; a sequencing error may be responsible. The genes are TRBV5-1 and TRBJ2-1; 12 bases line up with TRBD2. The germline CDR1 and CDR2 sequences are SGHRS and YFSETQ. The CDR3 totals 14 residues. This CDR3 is CASSSSGGANEQFF. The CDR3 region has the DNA TGTGCCAGCAGCTCTAGCGGGGGGGCCAATGAGCAGTTCTTC.

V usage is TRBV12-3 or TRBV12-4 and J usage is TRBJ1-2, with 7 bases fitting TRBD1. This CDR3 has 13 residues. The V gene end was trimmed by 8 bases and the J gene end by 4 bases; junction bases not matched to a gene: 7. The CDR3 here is CASCSDRAYGYTF. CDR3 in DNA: TGTGCCAGCTGTTCCGACAGGGCCTATGGCTACACCTTC.